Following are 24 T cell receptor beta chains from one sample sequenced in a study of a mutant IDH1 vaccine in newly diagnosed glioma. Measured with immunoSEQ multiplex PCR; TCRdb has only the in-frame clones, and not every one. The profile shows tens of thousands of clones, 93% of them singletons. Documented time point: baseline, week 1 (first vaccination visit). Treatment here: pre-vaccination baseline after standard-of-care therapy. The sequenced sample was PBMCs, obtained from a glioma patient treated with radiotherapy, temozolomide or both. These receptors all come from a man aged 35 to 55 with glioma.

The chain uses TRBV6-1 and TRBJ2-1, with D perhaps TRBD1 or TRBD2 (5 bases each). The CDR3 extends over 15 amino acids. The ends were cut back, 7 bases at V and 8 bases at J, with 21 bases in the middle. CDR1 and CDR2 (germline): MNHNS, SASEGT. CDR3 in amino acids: CASTEWGTVGDEQFF. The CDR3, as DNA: TGTGCCAGCACCGAATGGGGGACCGTTGGTGATGAGCAGTTCTTC.

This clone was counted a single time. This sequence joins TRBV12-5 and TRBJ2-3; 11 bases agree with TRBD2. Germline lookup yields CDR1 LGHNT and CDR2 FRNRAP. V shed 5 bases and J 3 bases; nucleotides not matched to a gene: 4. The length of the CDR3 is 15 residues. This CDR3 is CASGPRTSGTDTQYF. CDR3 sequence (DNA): TGTGCTAGTGGTCCCCGGACTAGCGGGACAGATACGCAGTATTTT. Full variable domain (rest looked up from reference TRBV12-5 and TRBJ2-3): DARVTQTPRHKVTEMGQEVTMRCQPILGHNTVFWYRQTMMQGLELLAYFRNRAPLDDSGMPKDRFSAEMPDATLATLKIQPSEPRDSAVYFCASGPRTSGTDTQYFGPGTRLTVL.

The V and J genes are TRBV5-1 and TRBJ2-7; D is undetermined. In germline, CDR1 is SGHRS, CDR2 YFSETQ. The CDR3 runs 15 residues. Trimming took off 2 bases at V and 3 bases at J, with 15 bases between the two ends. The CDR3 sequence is CASSFDPTTNYEQYF. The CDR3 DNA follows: TGCGCCAGCAGCTTTGACCCGACGACGAACTACGAGCAGTACTTC. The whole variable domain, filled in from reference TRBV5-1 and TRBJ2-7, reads KAGVTQTPRYLIKTRGQQVTLSCSPISGHRSVSWYQQTPGQGLQFLFEYFSETQRNKGNFPGRFSGRQFSNSRSEMNVSTLELGDSALYLCASSFDPTTNYEQYFGPGTRLTVT.

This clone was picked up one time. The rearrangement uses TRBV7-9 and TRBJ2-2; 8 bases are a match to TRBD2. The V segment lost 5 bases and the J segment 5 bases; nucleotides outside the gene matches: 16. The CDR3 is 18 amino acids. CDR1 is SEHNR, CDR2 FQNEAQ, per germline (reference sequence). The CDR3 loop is CASSASGGPGRRTGELFF. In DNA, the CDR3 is TGTGCCAGCAGCGCCTCGGGGGGGCCGGGTAGACGGACCGGGGAGCTGTTTTTT. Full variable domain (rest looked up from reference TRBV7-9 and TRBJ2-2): DTGVSQNPRHKITKRGQNVTFRCDPISEHNRLYWYRQTLGQGPEFLTYFQNEAQLEKSRLLSDRFSAERPKGSFSTLEIQRTEQGDSAMYLCASSASGGPGRRTGELFFGEGSRLTVL.

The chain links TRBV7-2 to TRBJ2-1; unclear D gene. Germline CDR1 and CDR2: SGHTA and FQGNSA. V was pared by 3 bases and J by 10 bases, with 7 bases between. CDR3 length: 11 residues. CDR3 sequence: CASSFTPEQFF. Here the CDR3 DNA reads TGTGCCAGCAGCTTTACCCCCGAGCAGTTCTTC.

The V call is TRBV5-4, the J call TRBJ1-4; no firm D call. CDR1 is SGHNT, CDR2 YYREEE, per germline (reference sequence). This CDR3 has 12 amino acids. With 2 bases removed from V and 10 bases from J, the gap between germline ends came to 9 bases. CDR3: CASSFGGGKLFF. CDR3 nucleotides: TGTGCCAGCAGCTTCGGAGGTGGAAAACTGTTTTTT.

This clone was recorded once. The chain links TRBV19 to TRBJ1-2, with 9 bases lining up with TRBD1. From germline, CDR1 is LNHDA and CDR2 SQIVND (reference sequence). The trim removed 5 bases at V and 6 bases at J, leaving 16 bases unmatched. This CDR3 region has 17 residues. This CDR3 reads CASSPPPGTGNKDGYTF. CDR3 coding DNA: TGTGCCAGTAGTCCACCCCCGGGGACAGGGAATAAAGATGGCTACACCTTC.

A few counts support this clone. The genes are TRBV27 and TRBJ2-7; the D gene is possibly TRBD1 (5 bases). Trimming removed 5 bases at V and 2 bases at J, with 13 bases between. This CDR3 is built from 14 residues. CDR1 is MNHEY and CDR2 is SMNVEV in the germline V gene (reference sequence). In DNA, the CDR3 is TGTGCCAGCAGTGCGAAGGGCAGGGCCTACGAGCAGTACTTC. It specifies CASSAKGRAYEQYF.

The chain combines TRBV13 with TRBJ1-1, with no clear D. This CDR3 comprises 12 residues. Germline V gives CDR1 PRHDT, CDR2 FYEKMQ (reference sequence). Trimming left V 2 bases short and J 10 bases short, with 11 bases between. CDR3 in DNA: TGTGCCAGCAGCTTACCTGGGGAAACAGCTTTCTTT. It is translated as CASSLPGETAFF.

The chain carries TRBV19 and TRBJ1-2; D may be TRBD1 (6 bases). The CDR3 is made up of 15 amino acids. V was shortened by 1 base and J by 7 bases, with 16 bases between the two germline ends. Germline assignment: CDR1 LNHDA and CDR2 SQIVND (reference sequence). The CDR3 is CASSIVGGTGTGYTF. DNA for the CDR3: TGTGCCAGTAGTATAGTAGGGGGGACCGGCACTGGCTACACCTTC.

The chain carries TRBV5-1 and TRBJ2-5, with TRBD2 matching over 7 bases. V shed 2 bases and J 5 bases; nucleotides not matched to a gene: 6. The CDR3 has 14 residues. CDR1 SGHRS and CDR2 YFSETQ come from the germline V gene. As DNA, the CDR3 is TGCGCCAGCAGCTTTAGCGGGCTGGGCGAGACCCAGTACTTC. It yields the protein CASSFSGLGETQYF.

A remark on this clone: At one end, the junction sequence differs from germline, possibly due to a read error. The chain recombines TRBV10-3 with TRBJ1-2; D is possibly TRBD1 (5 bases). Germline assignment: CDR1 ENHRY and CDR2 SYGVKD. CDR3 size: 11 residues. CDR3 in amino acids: CAIRDGQRLSF. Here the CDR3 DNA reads TGTGCCATCAGAGACGGACAACGCTTGTCCTTC.

Written as DNA, the CDR3 is TGCGCCAGCAGCCTAGGGACGAGGGGGAACACTGAAGCTTTCTTT. This translates into CASSLGTRGNTEAFF. The V call is TRBV4-3, the J call TRBJ1-1; perhaps TRBD1 as D (5 bases). The V gene lost 4 bases and the J gene lost 1 base, with 13 bases spanning the gap. Germline assignment: CDR1 LGHNA and CDR2 YSLEER. The CDR3 has 15 amino acids.

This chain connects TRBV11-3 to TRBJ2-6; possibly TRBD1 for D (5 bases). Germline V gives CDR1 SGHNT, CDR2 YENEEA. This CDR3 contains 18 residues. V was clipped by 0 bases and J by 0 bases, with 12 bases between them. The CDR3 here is CASSLDRAYVSGANVLTF. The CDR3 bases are TGTGCCAGCAGCTTAGACAGGGCCTATGTCTCTGGGGCCAACGTCCTGACTTTC.

CDR3 region: CASSQDGTNQETQYF. The CDR3 coding sequence is TGCGCCAGCAGCCAAGATGGGACAAACCAAGAGACCCAGTACTTC. J is TRBJ2-5 and V is TRBV4-3; TRBD1 might be the D (6 bases). Germline assignment: CDR1 LGHNA and CDR2 YSLEER. The V gene lost 0 bases and the J gene lost 0 bases, with 8 bases spanning the gap. This CDR3 is 15 amino acids long.

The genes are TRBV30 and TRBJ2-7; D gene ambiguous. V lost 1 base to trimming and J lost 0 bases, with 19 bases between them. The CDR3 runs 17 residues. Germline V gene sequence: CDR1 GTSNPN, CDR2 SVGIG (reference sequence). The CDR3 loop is CAWSELGWAPSSYEQYF. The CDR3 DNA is TGTGCCTGGAGTGAGTTGGGTTGGGCTCCTAGCTCCTACGAGCAGTACTTC.

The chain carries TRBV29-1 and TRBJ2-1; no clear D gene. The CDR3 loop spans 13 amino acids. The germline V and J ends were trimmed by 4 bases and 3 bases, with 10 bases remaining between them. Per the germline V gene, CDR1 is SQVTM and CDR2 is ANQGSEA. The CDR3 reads CSVVPDLYNEQFF. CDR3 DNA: TGCAGCGTTGTACCGGACCTCTACAATGAGCAGTTCTTC.

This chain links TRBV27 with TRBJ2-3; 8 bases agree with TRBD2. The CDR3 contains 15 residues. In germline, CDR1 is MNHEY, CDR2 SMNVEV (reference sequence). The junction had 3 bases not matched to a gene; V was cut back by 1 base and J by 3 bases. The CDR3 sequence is CASSLYSGKTDTQYF. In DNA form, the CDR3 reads TGTGCCAGCAGTTTATATAGCGGGAAAACAGATACGCAGTATTTT.

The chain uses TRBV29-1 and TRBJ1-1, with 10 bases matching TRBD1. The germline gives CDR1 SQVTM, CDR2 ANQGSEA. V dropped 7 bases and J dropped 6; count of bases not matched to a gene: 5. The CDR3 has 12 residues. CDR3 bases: TGCAGCGGACAGGGGGCGGGCGCTGAAGCTTTCTTT. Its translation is CSGQGAGAEAFF.

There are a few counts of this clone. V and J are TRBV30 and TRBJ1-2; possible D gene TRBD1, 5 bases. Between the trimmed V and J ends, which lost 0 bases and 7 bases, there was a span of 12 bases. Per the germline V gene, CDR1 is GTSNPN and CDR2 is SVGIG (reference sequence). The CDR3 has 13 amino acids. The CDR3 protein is CAWSVRGLGGYTF. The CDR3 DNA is TGTGCCTGGAGTGTGAGGGGCTTAGGTGGCTACACCTTC.

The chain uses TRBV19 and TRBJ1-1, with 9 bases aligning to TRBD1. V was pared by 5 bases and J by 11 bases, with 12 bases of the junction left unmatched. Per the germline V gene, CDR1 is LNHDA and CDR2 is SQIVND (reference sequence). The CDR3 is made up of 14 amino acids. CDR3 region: CASSPDTGGAPAFF. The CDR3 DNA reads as TGTGCCAGTAGTCCAGACACAGGGGGCGCCCCGGCTTTCTTT. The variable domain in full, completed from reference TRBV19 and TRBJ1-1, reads DGGITQSPKYLFRKEGQNVTLSCEQNLNHDAMYWYRQDPGQGLRLIYYSQIVNDFQKGDIAEGYSVSREKKESFPLTVTSAQKNPTAFYLCASSPDTGGAPAFFGQGTRLTVV.

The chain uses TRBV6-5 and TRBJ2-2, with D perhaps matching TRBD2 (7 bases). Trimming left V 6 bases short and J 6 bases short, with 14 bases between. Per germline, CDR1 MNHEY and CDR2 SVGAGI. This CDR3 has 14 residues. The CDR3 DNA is TGTGCCAGCAGCCGCCCGGGGGGCTCCGGGGAGCTGTTTTTT. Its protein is CASSRPGGSGELFF.

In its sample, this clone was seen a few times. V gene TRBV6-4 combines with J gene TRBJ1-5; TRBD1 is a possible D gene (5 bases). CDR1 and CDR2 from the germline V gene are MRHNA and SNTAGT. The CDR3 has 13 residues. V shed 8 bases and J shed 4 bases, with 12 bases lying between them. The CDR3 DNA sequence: TGTGCCAGCGCACAGGACTTTAATCAGCCCCAGCATTTT. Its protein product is CASAQDFNQPQHF.

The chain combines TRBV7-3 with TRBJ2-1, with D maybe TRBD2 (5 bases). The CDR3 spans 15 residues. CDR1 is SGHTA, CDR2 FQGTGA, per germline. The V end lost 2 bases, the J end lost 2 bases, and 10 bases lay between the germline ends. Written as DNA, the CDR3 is TGTGCCAGCAGCTTATTGGCCGGGGCCTACAATGAGCAGTTCTTC. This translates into CASSLLAGAYNEQFF. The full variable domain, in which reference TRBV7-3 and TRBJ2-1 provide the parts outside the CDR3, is GAGVSQTPSNKVTEKGKYVELRCDPISGHTALYWYRQSLGQGPEFLIYFQGTGAADDSGLPNDRFFAVRPEGSVSTLKIQRTERGDSAVYLCASSLLAGAYNEQFFGPGTRLTVL.